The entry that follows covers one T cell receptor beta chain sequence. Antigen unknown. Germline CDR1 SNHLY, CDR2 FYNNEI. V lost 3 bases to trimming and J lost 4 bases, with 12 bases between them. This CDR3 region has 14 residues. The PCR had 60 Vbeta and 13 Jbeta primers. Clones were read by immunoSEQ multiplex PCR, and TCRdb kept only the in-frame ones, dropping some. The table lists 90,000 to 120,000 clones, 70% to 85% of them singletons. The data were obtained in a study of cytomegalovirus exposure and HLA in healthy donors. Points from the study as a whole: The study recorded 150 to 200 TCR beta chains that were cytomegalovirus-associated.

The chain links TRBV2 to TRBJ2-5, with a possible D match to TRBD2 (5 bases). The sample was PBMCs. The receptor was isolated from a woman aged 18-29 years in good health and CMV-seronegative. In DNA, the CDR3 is TGTGCCAGCAGTGATGGGAGTTTTACAGAGACCCAGTACTTC. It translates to CASSDGSFTETQYF.